This T cell receptor (beta chain) was sequenced during a study of cytomegalovirus exposure and HLA in healthy donors. The study, taken as a whole, reports: A reported reduction in N-insertions relative to the approximately 670-donor mean was seen in an Asian-associated ancestry cluster in a later analysis.

A remark on this clone: Its antigen is not known.

The PCR contained 60 Vbeta and 13 Jbeta primers. Only in-frame clones appear in the TCRdb table, and some are missing; sequencing was by immunoSEQ multiplex PCR. The sample includes about 120,000 clones, about 86% seen only once; the top ten take 2% to 2.5%. The length of the CDR3 is 14 residues. After removal of 3 bases from V and 7 bases from J, the junction contained 4 bases not matched to a gene. The germline gives CDR1 LNHDA, CDR2 SQIVND (reference sequence). The rearrangement uses TRBV19 and TRBJ2-2; 8 positions match TRBD1. Material: PBMCs. The receptor was derived from a woman in her forties in good health and CMV-seronegative. Written as DNA, the CDR3 is TGTGCCAGTAGTATGCAGGGGGCCGACGGGGAGCTGTTTTTT. This translates into CASSMQGADGELFF.